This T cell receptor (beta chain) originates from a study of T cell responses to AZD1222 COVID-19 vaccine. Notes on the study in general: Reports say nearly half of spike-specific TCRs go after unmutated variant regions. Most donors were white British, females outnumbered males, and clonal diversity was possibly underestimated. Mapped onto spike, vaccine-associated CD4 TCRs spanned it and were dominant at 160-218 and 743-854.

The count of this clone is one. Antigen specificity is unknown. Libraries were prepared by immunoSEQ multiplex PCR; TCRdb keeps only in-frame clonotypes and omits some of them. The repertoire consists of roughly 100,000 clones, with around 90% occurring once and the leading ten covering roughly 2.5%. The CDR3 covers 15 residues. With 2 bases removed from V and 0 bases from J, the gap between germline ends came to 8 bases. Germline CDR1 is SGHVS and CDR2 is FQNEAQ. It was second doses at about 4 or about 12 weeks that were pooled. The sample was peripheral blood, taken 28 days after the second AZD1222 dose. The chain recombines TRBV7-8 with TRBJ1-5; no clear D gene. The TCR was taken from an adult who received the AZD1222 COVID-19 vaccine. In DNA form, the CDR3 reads TGTGCCAGCAGCTTATCGGCAGATAGCAATCAGCCCCAGCATTTT. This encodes CASSLSADSNQPQHF.